A selection of T cell receptor beta chains follows, all from one sample in a study of siplizumab effects on memory and regulatory T cells. The assay was immunoSEQ multiplex PCR, and TCRdb's table has in-frame clones only and misses some. The repertoire includes over 55,000 clones, roughly 83% of them detected once, and 3% to 4% sits in the top ten. Material for sequencing was memory CD4+ T cells sorted from blood. The receptors derive from a human donor in good health. The CDR3 runs from the conserved cysteine through the conserved F or W. D genes are given only for firm matches. Some rows have no size entry. The others give once, few or many, or a class for an expanded clone.

>NA|TRBJ1-1|13|TRBD1|TRBV2
CASRGQGATEAFF
TGTGCCAGCAGAGGACAGGGAGCCACTGAAGCTTTCTTT
>few|TRBJ2-3|15|NA|TRBV7-2
CASSFLSSSTDTQYF
TGTGCCAGCAGCTTTCTCTCATCCAGCACAGATACGCAGTATTTT
>few|TRBJ1-2|13|TRBD1|TRBV5-1
CASSFRTGDGYTF
TGCGCCAGCAGCTTCCGGACAGGGGATGGCTACACCTTC
>NA|TRBJ2-2|16|TRBD2|TRBV7-7
CASSPGGLAGSGELFF
TGTGCCAGCAGCCCCGGAGGACTAGCGGGCTCCGGGGAGCTGTTTTTT
>once|TRBJ1-2|12|NA|TRBV6-1
CASSGTNYGYTF
TGTGCCAGCAGTGGAACTAACTATGGCTACACCTTC
>NA|TRBJ2-3|14|NA|TRBV5-4
CASSSRGGSDTQYF
TGTGCCAGCAGCTCCAGGGGAGGATCAGATACGCAGTATTTT
>few|TRBJ2-7|13|NA|TRBV11-3
CASSLGGDYEQYF
TGTGCCAGCAGCTTAGGGGGGGACTACGAGCAGTACTTC
>NA|TRBJ2-1|14|NA|TRBV6-5
CASSYSNQGGEQFF
TGTGCCAGCAGTTACTCCAACCAGGGAGGTGAGCAGTTCTTC
>NA|TRBJ2-5|16|NA|TRBV7-8
CASSLALTLAQETQYF
TGTGCCAGCAGCTTAGCGCTGACACTAGCCCAAGAGACCCAGTACTTC
>NA|TRBJ2-3|16|TRBD2|TRBV5-4
CASSGTSGRSTDTQYF
TGTGCCAGCAGCGGGACTAGCGGGAGGTCCACAGATACGCAGTATTTT
>NA|TRBJ2-2|14|NA|TRBV18
CASSRTPNTGELFF
TGTGCCAGCTCACGGACACCGAACACCGGGGAGCTGTTTTTT
>NA|TRBJ2-1|15|NA|TRBV9
CASSVGAGMWPEQFF
TGTGCCAGCAGCGTGGGGGCAGGGATGTGGCCAGAGCAGTTCTTC
>once|TRBJ2-5|16|NA|TRBV5-6
CASSFSGRPRGETQYF
TGTGCCAGCAGCTTTTCCGGACGCCCGCGGGGAGAGACCCAGTACTTC
>NA|TRBJ2-3|15|NA|TRBV5-1
CASSLYSASGDTQYF
TGCGCCAGCAGCTTGTATTCCGCGAGTGGAGATACGCAGTATTTT
>NA|TRBJ1-1|13|NA|TRBV2
CASVLDRNTEAFF
TGTGCCAGCGTTCTTGATAGGAACACTGAAGCTTTCTTT
>few|TRBJ1-1|18|NA|TRBV15
CATSTNFYFDRPNTEAFF
TGTGCCACCAGCACCAATTTCTACTTCGACAGGCCAAACACTGAAGCTTTCTTT
>NA|TRBJ2-1|13|NA|TRBV11-2
CASSLGSADEQFF
TGTGCCAGCAGCTTAGGGTCGGCGGATGAGCAGTTCTTC
>NA|TRBJ2-5|14|TRBD1|TRBV6-1
CASNYDRGPWSQYF
TGTGCCAGCAACTATGACAGGGGGCCATGGAGCCAGTACTTC
>NA|TRBJ2-2|16|TRBD2|TRBV2
CASSLAGGLPTGELFF
TGTGCCAGCAGTCTAGCGGGGGGCCTCCCGACCGGGGAGCTGTTTTTT
>NA|TRBJ2-7|17|NA|TRBV4-1
CASSQRHGASLPYEQYF
TGCGCCAGCAGCCAAAGGCATGGGGCCTCACTACCCTACGAGCAGTACTTC